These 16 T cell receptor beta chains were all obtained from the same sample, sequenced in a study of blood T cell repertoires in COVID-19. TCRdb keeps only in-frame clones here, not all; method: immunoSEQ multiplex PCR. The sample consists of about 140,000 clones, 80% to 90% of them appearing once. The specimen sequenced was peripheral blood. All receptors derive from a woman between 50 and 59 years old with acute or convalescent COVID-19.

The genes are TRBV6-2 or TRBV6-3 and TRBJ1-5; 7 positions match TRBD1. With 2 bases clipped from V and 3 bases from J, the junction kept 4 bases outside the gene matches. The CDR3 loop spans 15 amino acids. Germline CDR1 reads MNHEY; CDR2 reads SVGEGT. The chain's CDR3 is CASSYEGAFNQPQHF. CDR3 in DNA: TGTGCCAGCAGTTACGAGGGGGCCTTCAATCAGCCCCAGCATTTT.

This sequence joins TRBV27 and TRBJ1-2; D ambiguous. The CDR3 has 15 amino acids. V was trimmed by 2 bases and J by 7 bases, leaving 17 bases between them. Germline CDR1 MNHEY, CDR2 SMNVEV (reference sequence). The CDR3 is CASSLGVVSLAGYTF. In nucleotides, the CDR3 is TGTGCCAGCAGTTTAGGAGTGGTCTCGTTGGCTGGCTACACCTTC.

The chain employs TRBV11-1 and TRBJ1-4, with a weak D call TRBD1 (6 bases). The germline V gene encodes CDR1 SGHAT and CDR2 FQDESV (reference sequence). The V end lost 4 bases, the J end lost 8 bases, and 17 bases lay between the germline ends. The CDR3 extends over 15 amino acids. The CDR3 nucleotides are TGTGCCAGCAGCTCACGACAGGCCAAAGGGGAAAAACTGTTTTTT. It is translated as CASSSRQAKGEKLFF.

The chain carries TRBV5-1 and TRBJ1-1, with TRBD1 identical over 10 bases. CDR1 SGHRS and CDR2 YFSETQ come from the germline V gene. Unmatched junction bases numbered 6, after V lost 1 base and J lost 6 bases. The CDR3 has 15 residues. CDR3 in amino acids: CASSLRPGQGAEAFF. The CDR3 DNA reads TGCGCCAGCAGCTTGCGGCCCGGACAGGGGGCTGAAGCTTTCTTT.

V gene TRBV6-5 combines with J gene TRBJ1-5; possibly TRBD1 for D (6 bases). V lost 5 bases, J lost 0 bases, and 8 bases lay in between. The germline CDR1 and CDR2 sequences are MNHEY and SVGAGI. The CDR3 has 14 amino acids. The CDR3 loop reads CASSTGYSNQPQHF. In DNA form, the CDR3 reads TGTGCCAGCAGTACAGGGTATAGCAATCAGCCCCAGCATTTT.

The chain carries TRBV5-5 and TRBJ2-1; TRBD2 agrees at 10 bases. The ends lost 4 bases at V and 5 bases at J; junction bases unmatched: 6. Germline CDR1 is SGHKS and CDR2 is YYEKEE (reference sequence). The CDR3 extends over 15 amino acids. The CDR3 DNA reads TGTGCCAGCAGCCTAAGCGGGGGGGCTCACAATGAGCAGTTCTTC. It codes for CASSLSGGAHNEQFF.

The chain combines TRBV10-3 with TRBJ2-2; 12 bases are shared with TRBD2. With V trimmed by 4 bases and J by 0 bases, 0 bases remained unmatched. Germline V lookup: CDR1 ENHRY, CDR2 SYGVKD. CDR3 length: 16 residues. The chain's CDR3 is CAISGTSGTNTGELFF. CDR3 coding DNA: TGTGCCATCAGTGGGACTAGCGGGACGAACACCGGGGAGCTGTTTTTT.

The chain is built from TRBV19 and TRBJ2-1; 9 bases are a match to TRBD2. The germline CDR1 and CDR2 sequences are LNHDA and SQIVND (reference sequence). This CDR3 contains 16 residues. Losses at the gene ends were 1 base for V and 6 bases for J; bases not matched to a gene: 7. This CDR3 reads CASSIVPAGGANEQFF. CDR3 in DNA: TGTGCCAGTAGTATAGTTCCAGCGGGAGGAGCCAATGAGCAGTTCTTC.

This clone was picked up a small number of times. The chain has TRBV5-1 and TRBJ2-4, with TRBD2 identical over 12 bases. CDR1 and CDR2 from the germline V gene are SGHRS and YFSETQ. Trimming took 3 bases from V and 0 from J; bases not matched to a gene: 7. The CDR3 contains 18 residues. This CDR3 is CASSSGLAGNLAKNIQYF. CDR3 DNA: TGCGCCAGCAGCTCTGGACTAGCGGGGAACCTAGCCAAAAACATTCAGTACTTC. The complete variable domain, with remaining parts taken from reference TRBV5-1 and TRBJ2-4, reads KAGVTQTPRYLIKTRGQQVTLSCSPISGHRSVSWYQQTPGQGLQFLFEYFSETQRNKGNFPGRFSGRQFSNSRSEMNVSTLELGDSALYLCASSSGLAGNLAKNIQYFGAGTRLSVL.

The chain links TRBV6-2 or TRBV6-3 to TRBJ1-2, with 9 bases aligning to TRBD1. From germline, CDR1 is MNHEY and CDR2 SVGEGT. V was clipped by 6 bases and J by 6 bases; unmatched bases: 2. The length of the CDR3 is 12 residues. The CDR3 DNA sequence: TGTGCCAGCAGCCGGACAGGGGATGGCTACACCTTC. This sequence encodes CASSRTGDGYTF.

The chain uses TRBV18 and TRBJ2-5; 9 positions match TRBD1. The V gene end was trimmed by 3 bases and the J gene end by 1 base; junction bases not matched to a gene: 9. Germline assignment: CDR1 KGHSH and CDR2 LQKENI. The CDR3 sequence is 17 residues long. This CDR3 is CASSPTGTGIGQETQYF. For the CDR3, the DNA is TGTGCCAGCTCACCGACCGGGACAGGGATCGGCCAAGAGACCCAGTACTTC.

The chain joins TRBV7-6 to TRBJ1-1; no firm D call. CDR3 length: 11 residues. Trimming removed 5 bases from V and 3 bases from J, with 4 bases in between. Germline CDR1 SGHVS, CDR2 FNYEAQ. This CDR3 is CASSADTEAFF. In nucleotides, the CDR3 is TGTGCCAGCAGCGCGGACACTGAAGCTTTCTTT. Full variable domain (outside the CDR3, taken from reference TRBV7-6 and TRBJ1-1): GAGVSQSPRYKVTKRGQDVALRCDPISGHVSLYWYRQALGQGPEFLTYFNYEAQQDKSGLPNDRFSAERPEGSISTLTIQRTEQRDSAMYRCASSADTEAFFGQGTRLTVV.

The CDR3 nucleotides are TGTGCCAGCTCACCCCGACCGGGGGTTCCTTCTGGAAACACCATATATTTT. Translation gives CASSPRPGVPSGNTIYF. This chain connects TRBV18 to TRBJ1-3, with D possibly TRBD1 on 5 matching bases. The CDR3 has 17 amino acids. Germline lookup yields CDR1 KGHSH and CDR2 LQKENI. The V and J ends lost 3 bases and 1 base respectively, with 16 bases between them.

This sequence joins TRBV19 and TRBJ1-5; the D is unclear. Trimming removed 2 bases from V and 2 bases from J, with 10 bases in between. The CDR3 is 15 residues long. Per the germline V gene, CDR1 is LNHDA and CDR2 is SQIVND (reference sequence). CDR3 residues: CASSILFGGNQPQHF. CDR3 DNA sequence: TGTGCCAGTAGTATATTGTTCGGGGGCAATCAGCCCCAGCATTTT. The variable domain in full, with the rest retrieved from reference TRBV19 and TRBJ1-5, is DGGITQSPKYLFRKEGQNVTLSCEQNLNHDAMYWYRQDPGQGLRLIYYSQIVNDFQKGDIAEGYSVSREKKESFPLTVTSAQKNPTAFYLCASSILFGGNQPQHFGDGTRLSIL.

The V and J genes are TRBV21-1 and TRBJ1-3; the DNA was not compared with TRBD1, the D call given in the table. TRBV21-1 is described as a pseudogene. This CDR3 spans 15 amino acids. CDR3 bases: TGTGCCAGCAGCAAAGTTGGCTTGCTTGAAAACACCATATATTTT. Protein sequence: CASSKVGLLENTIYF.

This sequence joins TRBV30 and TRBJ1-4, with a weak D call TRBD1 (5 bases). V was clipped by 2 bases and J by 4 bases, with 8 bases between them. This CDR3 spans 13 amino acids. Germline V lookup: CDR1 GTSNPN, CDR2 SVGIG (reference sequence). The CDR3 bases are TGTGCCTGGAGTCGGCAGGGTAATGAAAAACTGTTTTTT. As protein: CAWSRQGNEKLFF.